This note documents a single TCR beta chain sequence. Its antigen is unknown. The sample belongs to a study of cytomegalovirus exposure and HLA in healthy donors. Study background: Sequencing of 150 million to 200 million T cells in an earlier analysis found 100 million to 140 million unique TCR beta sequences. Study-level findings and limits: In a later analysis, TCR beta V- and J-gene trimming showed a link to a missense DCLRE1C variant. TCR beta sequences numbering fewer than 20,000 were associated with HLA alleles at 0.05 false discovery rate in a later analysis.

The PCR ran on 60 Vbeta and 13 Jbeta primers. Assay: immunoSEQ multiplex PCR; the TCRdb copy retains only in-frame clones and omits some. The sample lists 250,000 to 350,000 clones, just over 85% occurring once. Nominally healthy donors provided the samples, though records likely missed some immune exposures. The sequence derives from a man aged 40-55 years in good health and CMV-seropositive. The sample taken for sequencing was PBMCs.

Here the CDR3 DNA reads TGCGCCAGCAGCCCCTTTATCAATTCACCCCTCCACTTT. This sequence encodes CASSPFINSPLHF. This chain joins TRBV4-1 and TRBJ1-6; no clear D. Germline V CDR1 and CDR2: MGHRA, YSYEKL. The V end was cut by 4 bases, the J end by 7 bases, with 8 bases between. This CDR3 region has 13 residues.